Below, 20 T cell receptor beta chains from the same sample are listed, as sequenced in a study of Tregs in tolerant kidney transplant recipients. The protocol was immunoSEQ multiplex PCR, while the TCRdb copy is restricted to in-frame clones and leaves out a portion. The sample holds roughly 250,000 clones, 84% seen once. Sequenced: CD4+ T cells from blood. The receptors were sampled from a human donor in good health.

The rearrangement uses TRBV6-1 and TRBJ2-5, with TRBD2 matching 11 bases. The CDR3 sequence is 13 residues long. J gave up 7 bases and V 8 bases, and 6 bases lay outside the gene matches. Germline assignment: CDR1 MNHNS and CDR2 SASEGT. CDR3 protein: CASATSGGGTQYF. The CDR3 DNA reads as TGTGCCAGCGCTACTAGCGGGGGCGGGACCCAGTACTTC.

The rearrangement joins TRBV5-1 to TRBJ2-3, with 10 bases fitting TRBD2. The CDR3 sequence is 21 residues long. V shed 1 base and J 1 base; nucleotides not matched to a gene: 18. Germline V gene sequence: CDR1 SGHRS, CDR2 YFSETQ. CDR3 DNA: TGCGCCAGCAGCTTGCCCCGAGCGGGAGGGCCGGCCTCAGGGGGCACAGATACGCAGTATTTT. It encodes CASSLPRAGGPASGGTDTQYF.

This clone was detected a few times. This chain links TRBV7-2 with TRBJ2-7; 8 bases line up with TRBD2. V lost 1 base, J lost 2 bases, and 4 bases stayed unmatched. Germline V gene lookup returns CDR1 SGHTA and CDR2 FQGNSA. The CDR3 runs 15 residues. The CDR3 sequence is CASSLELRGAYEQYF. CDR3 coding DNA: TGTGCCAGCAGCTTAGAGCTGCGGGGGGCCTACGAGCAGTACTTC.

The chain carries TRBV4-1 and TRBJ2-1; 13 nucleotides align to TRBD2. Germline V gene lookup returns CDR1 MGHRA and CDR2 YSYEKL. The junction had 10 bases not matched to a gene; V was cut back by 3 bases and J by 2 bases. The CDR3 runs to 19 residues. The CDR3 coding sequence is TGCGCCAGCAGCCACCTTCTCACCGGGACTAGCGGGACCTACAATGAGCAGTTCTTC. It codes for CASSHLLTGTSGTYNEQFF.

This clone has just a few counts. The chain links TRBV6-4 to TRBJ1-6; D is possibly TRBD1 (6 bases). The V gene lost 3 bases and the J gene lost 13 bases, with 13 bases spanning the gap. The length of the CDR3 is 13 residues. Germline V gene lookup returns CDR1 MRHNA and CDR2 SNTAGT. The CDR3 spells CASSEKQGGPLHF. Written as DNA, the CDR3 is TGTGCCAGCAGTGAAAAACAGGGAGGGCCCCTCCACTTT.

V gene TRBV11-2 combines with J gene TRBJ2-2; 9 nucleotides line up with TRBD1. CDR3 size: 16 residues. Germline CDR1 SGHAT, CDR2 FQNNGV. J was trimmed by 5 bases and V by 6 bases; bases with no gene match: 10. The CDR3 is CASSSTGTGLTGELFF. CDR3 bases: TGTGCCAGCAGTTCTACTGGGACAGGGCTGACCGGGGAGCTGTTTTTT.

This chain joins TRBV29-1 and TRBJ1-1, with TRBD1 identical over 11 bases. V lost 6 bases to trimming and J lost 4 bases; unmatched junction nucleotides: 10. The CDR3 spans 15 residues. Per the germline V gene, CDR1 is SQVTM and CDR2 is ANQGSEA. Here the CDR3 DNA reads TGCAGCGTACTCGGGACAGGGGGGTTTAGCACTGAAGCTTTCTTT. This codes for CSVLGTGGFSTEAFF.

The genes are TRBV18 and TRBJ2-2, with 10 bases that match TRBD2. The trim removed 6 bases at V and 4 bases at J, leaving 11 bases unmatched. The CDR3 totals 17 residues. Germline CDR1 is KGHSH and CDR2 is LQKENI. The CDR3 reads CASSPEREGLRTGELFF. CDR3 coding DNA: TGTGCCAGCTCGCCCGAGCGGGAGGGCCTACGCACCGGGGAGCTGTTTTTT.

This clone showed up just once. The chain recombines TRBV7-2 with TRBJ2-7; 10 bases agree with TRBD1. CDR1 is SGHTA and CDR2 is FQGNSA in the germline V gene. The CDR3 has 15 amino acids. V shed 5 bases, J shed 6 bases, and the junction held 10 bases outside the gene matches. Here the CDR3 DNA reads TGTGCCAGCAGCCAGAGGGACAGGGGCGTCGGCGAGCAGTACTTC. Its translation is CASSQRDRGVGEQYF.

The J gene is TRBJ2-7, the V gene TRBV6-1; D is possibly TRBD1 (6 bases). The CDR3 is 13 residues long. V lost 6 bases to trimming and J lost 7 bases, with 16 bases between them. CDR1 and CDR2 (germline): MNHNS, SASEGT. The CDR3 DNA sequence: TGTGCCAGCAGGCGACAGGCACGTGGGGAGCAGTACTTC. Encoded protein: CASRRQARGEQYF.

This sequence joins TRBV4-1 and TRBJ2-3; 9 nucleotides align to TRBD2. CDR3 length: 17 amino acids. Trimming removed 1 base from V and 2 bases from J; junction bases left unmatched: 7. Germline V gives CDR1 MGHRA, CDR2 YSYEKL. CDR3 protein: CASSQARAGGDTDTQYF. CDR3 nucleotide sequence: TGCGCCAGCAGCCAAGCCCGCGCGGGAGGGGACACAGATACGCAGTATTTT.

CDR3 protein: CASSISSGTGDGYTF. As DNA, the CDR3 is TGTGCCAGTAGTATCTCTTCCGGGACAGGGGATGGCTACACCTTC. This chain links TRBV19 with TRBJ1-2; TRBD1 matches 10 bases. CDR3 length: 15 amino acids. CDR1 is LNHDA and CDR2 is SQIVND in the germline V gene (reference sequence). The J segment lost 6 bases and the V segment lost 3 bases, leaving 7 bases of the junction unmatched.

The CDR3 region has the DNA TGTGCCAGCAGTGAGAGGACGGCTTCTAACTATGGCTACACCTTC. As protein: CASSERTASNYGYTF. V usage is TRBV6-1 and J usage is TRBJ1-2; D unresolved. CDR1 and CDR2 (germline): MNHNS, SASEGT. Trimming stripped 3 bases from V and 0 bases from J, with 11 bases between. The CDR3 is 15 residues long.

V gene TRBV6-1 combines with J gene TRBJ1-2; no firm D call. This CDR3 is built from 14 residues. Per the germline V gene, CDR1 is MNHNS and CDR2 is SASEGT. V was clipped by 1 base and J by 4 bases, with 10 bases between them. The CDR3 spells CASSEGAGLYGYTF. In nucleotides, the CDR3 is TGTGCCAGCAGTGAAGGGGCAGGCCTCTATGGCTACACCTTC.

The chain links TRBV19 to TRBJ2-2; TRBD1 aligns across 9 bases. J was trimmed by 0 bases and V by 9 bases; bases with no gene match: 14. The CDR3 spans 18 residues. Germline CDR1 reads LNHDA; CDR2 reads SQIVND (reference sequence). The CDR3 DNA is TGTGCCAGCTATCCCGCCGGGACAGGGTTCGCGAACACCGGGGAGCTGTTTTTT. It specifies CASYPAGTGFANTGELFF.

The V and J genes are TRBV5-1 and TRBJ2-2, with 7 bases matching TRBD2. V shed 5 bases and J 6 bases; nucleotides not matched to a gene: 10. Germline V lookup: CDR1 SGHRS, CDR2 YFSETQ. The CDR3 contains 15 residues. The CDR3 loop reads CASRNNGGGAGELFF. For the CDR3, the DNA is TGCGCCAGCAGGAACAACGGGGGAGGGGCCGGGGAGCTGTTTTTT.

The rearrangement uses TRBV18 and TRBJ2-4; 16 nucleotides align to TRBD2. V shed 3 bases and J 1 base; nucleotides not matched to a gene: 3. This CDR3 is 18 amino acids long. The germline CDR1 and CDR2 sequences are KGHSH and LQKENI. The CDR3 coding sequence is TGTGCCAGCTCACCCGGGACTAGCGGGAGGGTGGCCAAAAACATTCAGTACTTC. Protein sequence: CASSPGTSGRVAKNIQYF.

The chain joins TRBV11-2 to TRBJ2-3, with D tentatively TRBD1 or TRBD2 (6 bases each). The CDR3 extends over 16 amino acids. Trimming removed 5 bases at V and 6 bases at J, with 21 bases between. Looked up from germline, CDR1 is SGHAT and CDR2 is FQNNGV. For the CDR3, the DNA is TGTGCCAGCAGCCTTCTGGGGGGACTGGGGGCGGATACGCAGTATTTT. Encoded protein: CASSLLGGLGADTQYF.

This sequence joins TRBV11-2 and TRBJ2-1; no reliable D call. CDR1 and CDR2 from the germline V gene are SGHAT and FQNNGV. The CDR3 length is 14 residues. V was clipped by 6 bases and J by 4 bases, with 13 bases between them. The CDR3 loop is CASSPSTVYNEQFF. In DNA, the CDR3 is TGTGCCAGCAGTCCCTCGACCGTGTACAATGAGCAGTTCTTC.

V and J are TRBV11-2 and TRBJ1-2, with 7 bases identical to TRBD1. Trimming cost V 4 bases and J 3 bases; bases outside gene matches: 8. CDR3 length: 15 amino acids. The germline V gene has CDR1 SGHAT and CDR2 FQNNGV. CDR3 DNA sequence: TGTGCCAGCAGCTCACTTAGGACAGGACACTATGGCTACACCTTC. Its protein product is CASSSLRTGHYGYTF.